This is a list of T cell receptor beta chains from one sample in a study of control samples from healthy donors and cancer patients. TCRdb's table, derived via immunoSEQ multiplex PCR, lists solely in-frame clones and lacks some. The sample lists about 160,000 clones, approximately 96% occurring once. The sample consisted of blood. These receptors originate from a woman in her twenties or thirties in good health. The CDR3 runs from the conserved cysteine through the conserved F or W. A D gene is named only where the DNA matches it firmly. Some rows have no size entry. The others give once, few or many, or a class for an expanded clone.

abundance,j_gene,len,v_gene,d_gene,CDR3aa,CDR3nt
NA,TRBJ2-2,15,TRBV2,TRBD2,CASSTLAGSTGELFF,TGTGCCAGCAGTACACTAGCGGGCTCCACCGGGGAGCTGTTTTTT
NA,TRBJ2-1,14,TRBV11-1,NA,CASSLARGASEQFF,TGTGCCAGCAGCTTAGCTCGGGGGGCATCTGAGCAGTTCTTC
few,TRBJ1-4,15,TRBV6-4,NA,CASSDSGEGNEKLFF,TGTGCCAGCAGTGACTCGGGGGAAGGAAATGAAAAACTGTTTTTT
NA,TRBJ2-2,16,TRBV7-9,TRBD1,CASSDGQGSNTGELFF,TGTGCCAGCAGCGATGGACAGGGCTCGAACACCGGGGAGCTGTTTTTT
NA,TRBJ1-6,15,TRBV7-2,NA,CASSLGVGQGSPLHF,TGTGCCAGCAGCTTAGGGGTGGGGCAGGGCTCACCCCTCCACTTT
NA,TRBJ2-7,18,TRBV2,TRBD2,CASRRRASGGPNVDEQYF,TGTGCCAGCAGACGCCGGGCTAGCGGGGGTCCGAATGTGGACGAGCAGTACTTC
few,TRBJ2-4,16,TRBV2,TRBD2,CASSDPLALAKNIQYF,TGTGCCAGCAGTGACCCACTAGCGTTGGCCAAAAACATTCAGTACTTC
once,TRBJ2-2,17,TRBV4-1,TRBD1,CASSQDLDRADTGELFF,TGCGCCAGCAGCCAAGATCTGGACAGGGCCGACACCGGGGAGCTGTTTTTT
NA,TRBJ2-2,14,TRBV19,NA,CASSITSGTGELFF,TGTGCCAGTAGTATCACGAGCGGCACCGGGGAGCTGTTTTTT
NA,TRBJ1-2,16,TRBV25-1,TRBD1,CASSAHEGQGGYGYTF,TGTGCCAGCAGTGCACATGAGGGACAGGGAGGCTATGGCTACACCTTC
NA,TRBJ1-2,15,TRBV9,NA,CASSEGPQGIAGYTF,TGTGCCAGCAGCGAAGGGCCTCAGGGAATAGCCGGCTACACCTTC
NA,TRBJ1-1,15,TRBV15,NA,CATSRDPRGDTEAFF,TGTGCCACCAGCAGAGATCCCAGGGGAGACACTGAAGCTTTCTTT
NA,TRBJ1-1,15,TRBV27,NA,CASSLYGQLNTEAFF,TGTGCCAGCAGTTTATATGGCCAGTTGAACACTGAAGCTTTCTTT
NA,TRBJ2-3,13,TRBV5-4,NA,CASSRRSTDTQYF,TGTGCCAGCAGTCGAAGATCCACAGATACGCAGTATTTT
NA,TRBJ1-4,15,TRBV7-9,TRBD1,CASSLAWDSGEKLFF,TGTGCCAGCAGCTTAGCGTGGGACAGTGGGGAAAAACTGTTTTTT
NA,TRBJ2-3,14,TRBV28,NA,CASSSPGRTDTQYF,TGTGCCAGCAGTTCTCCCGGTCGCACAGATACGCAGTATTTT
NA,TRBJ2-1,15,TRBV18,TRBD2,CASSPPAGGYNEQFF,TGTGCCAGCTCACCACCCGCGGGAGGCTACAATGAGCAGTTCTTC
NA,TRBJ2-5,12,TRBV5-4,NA,CASSSGQETQYF,TGTGCCAGCAGCTCAGGCCAAGAGACCCAGTACTTC
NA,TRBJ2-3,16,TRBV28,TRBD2,CASSPQLAGVTDTQYF,TGTGCCAGCAGCCCTCAACTAGCGGGAGTAACAGATACGCAGTATTTT
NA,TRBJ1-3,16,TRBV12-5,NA,CASGPDGPSGGNTIYF,TGTGCTAGTGGACCGGACGGGCCCTCTGGGGGAAACACCATATATTTT
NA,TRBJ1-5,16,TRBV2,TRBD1,CASSPRGQGYNQPQHF,TGTGCCAGCAGTCCTAGGGGGCAGGGATACAATCAGCCCCAGCATTTT
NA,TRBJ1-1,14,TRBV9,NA,CASSELGGNTEAFF,TGTGCCAGCAGCGAATTAGGGGGGAACACTGAAGCTTTCTTT
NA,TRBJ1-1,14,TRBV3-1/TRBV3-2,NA,CASSQVRGTSEAFF,TGTGCCAGCAGCCAAGTTCGCGGGACCAGTGAAGCTTTCTTT
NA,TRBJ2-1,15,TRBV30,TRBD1,CAWSETGGSYNEQFF,TGTGCCTGGAGTGAGACAGGGGGGTCCTACAATGAGCAGTTCTTC